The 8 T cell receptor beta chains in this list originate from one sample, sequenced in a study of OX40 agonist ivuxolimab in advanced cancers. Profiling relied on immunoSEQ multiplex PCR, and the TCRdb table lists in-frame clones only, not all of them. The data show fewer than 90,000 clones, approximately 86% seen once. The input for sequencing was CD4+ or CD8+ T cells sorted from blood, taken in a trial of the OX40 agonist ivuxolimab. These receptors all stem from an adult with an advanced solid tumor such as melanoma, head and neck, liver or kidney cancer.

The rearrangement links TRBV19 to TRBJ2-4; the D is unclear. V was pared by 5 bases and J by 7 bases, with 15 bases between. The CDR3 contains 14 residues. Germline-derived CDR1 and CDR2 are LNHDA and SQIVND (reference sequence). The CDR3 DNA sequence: TGTGCCAGTAGTTCTTACCGGACGGAGAACATTCAGTACTTC. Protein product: CASSSYRTENIQYF.

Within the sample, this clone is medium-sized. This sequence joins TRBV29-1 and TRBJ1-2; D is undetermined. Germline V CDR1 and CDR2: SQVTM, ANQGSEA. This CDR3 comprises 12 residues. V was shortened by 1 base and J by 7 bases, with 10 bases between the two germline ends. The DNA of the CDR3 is TGCAGCGTTGAAGGAGGGTCGGGTGGCTACACCTTC. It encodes CSVEGGSGGYTF.

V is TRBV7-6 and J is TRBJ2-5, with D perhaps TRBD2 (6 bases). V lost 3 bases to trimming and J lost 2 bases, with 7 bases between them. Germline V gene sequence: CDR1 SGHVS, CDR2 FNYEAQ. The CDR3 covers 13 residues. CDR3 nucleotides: TGTGCCAGCAGCTTCGGACTACAAGAGACCCAGTACTTC. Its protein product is CASSFGLQETQYF.

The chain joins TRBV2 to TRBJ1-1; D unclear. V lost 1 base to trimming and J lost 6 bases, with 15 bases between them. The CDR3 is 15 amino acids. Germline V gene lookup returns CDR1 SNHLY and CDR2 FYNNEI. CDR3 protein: CASSEEGRVRPEAFF. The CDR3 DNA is TGTGCCAGCAGTGAAGAAGGGAGGGTCAGGCCTGAAGCTTTCTTT.

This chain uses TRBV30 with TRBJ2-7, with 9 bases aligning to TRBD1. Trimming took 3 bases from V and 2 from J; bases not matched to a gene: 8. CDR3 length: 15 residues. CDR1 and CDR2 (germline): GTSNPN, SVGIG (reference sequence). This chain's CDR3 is CAWRTTGTGTYEQYF. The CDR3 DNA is TGTGCCTGGAGGACCACCGGGACAGGGACCTACGAGCAGTACTTC.

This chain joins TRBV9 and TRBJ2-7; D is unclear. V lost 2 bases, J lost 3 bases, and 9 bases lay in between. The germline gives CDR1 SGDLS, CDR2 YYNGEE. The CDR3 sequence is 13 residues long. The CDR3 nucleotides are TGTGCCAGCAGCGTCGACGAACACTACGAGCAGTACTTC. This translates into CASSVDEHYEQYF.

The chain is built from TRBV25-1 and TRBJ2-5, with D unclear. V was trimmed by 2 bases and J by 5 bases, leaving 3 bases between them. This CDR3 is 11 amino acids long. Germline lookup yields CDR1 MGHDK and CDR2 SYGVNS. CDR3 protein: CASSEPETQYF. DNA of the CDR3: TGTGCCAGCAGTGAACCGGAGACCCAGTACTTC.

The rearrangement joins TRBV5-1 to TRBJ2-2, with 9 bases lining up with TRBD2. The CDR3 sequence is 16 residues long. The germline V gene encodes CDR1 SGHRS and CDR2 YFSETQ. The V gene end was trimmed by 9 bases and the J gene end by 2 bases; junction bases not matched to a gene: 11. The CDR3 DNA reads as TGCGCCACCTCGCCCCTAGCGGGGACTAACACCGGGGAGCTGTTTTTT. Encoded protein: CATSPLAGTNTGELFF.